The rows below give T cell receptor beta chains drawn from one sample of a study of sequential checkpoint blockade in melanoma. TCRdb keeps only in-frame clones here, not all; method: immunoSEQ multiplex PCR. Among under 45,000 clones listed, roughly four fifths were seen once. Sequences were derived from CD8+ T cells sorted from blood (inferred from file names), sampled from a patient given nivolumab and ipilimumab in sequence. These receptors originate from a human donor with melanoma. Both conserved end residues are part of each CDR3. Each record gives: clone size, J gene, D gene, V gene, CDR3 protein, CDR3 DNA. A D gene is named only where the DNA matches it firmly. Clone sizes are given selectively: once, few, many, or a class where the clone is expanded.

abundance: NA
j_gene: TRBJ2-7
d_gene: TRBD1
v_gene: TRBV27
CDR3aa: CATTGTAPYEQYF
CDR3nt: TGTGCCACCACCGGGACAGCCCCTTACGAGCAGTACTTC

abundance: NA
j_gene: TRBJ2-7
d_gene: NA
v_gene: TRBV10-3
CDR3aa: CAISEAGSSYEQYF
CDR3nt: TGTGCCATCAGTGAGGCGGGTTCCTCCTACGAGCAGTACTTC

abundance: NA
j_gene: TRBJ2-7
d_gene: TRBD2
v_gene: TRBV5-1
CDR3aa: CASSFPTGRGGHEQYF
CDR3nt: TGCGCCAGCAGCTTTCCCACCGGACGGGGGGGACACGAGCAGTACTTC

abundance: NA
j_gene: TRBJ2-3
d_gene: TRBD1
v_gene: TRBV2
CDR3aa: CASSPGQGLTDTQYF
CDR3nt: TGTGCCAGCAGTCCGGGACAGGGTTTGACAGATACGCAGTATTTT

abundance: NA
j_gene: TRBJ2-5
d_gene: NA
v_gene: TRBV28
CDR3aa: CASSPGERLSFQETQYF
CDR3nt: TGTGCCAGCAGTCCTGGGGAGCGACTGTCGTTTCAAGAGACCCAGTACTTC

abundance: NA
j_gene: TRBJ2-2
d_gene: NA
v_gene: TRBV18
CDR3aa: CASSPPNEVSGGELFF
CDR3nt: TGTGCCAGCTCACCACCGAACGAGGTTTCGGGCGGGGAGCTGTTTTTT

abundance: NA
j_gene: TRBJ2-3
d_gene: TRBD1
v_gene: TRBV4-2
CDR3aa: CASSQGTGHTDTQYF
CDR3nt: TGTGCCAGCAGCCAAGGGACAGGGCACACAGATACGCAGTATTTT

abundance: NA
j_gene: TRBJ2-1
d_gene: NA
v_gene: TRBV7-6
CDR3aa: CASSPTLANEQFF
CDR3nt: TGTGCCAGCAGCCCTACTCTAGCGAATGAGCAGTTCTTC

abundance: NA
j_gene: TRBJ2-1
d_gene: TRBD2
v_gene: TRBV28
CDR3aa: CASSLVAGEYYNEQFF
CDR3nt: TGTGCCAGCAGTTTGGTAGCGGGGGAATACTACAATGAGCAGTTCTTC

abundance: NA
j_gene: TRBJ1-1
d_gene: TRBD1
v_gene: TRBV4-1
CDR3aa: CASSGRGGGNTEAFF
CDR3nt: TGCGCCAGCAGCGGCCGAGGGGGCGGGAACACTGAAGCTTTCTTT

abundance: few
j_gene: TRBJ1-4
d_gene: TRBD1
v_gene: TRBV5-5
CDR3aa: CASSYGTGNEKLFF
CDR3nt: TGTGCCAGCAGCTACGGGACAGGGAATGAAAAACTGTTTTTT

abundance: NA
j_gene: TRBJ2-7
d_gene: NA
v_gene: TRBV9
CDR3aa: CASSVDGSVSYEQYF
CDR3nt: TGTGCCAGCAGCGTAGACGGAAGCGTATCCTACGAGCAGTACTTC

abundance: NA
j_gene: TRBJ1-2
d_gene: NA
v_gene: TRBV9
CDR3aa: CASSGGQYGYTF
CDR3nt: TGTGCCAGCAGCGGCGGACAGTATGGCTACACCTTC

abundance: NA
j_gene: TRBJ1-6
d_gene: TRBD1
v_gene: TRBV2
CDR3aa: CASSDFPTGDNSPLHF
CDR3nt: TGTGCCAGCAGTGACTTCCCTACAGGGGATAATTCACCCCTCCACTTT

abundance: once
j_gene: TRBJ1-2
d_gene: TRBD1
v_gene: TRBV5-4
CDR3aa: CASSPGQGVNYTF
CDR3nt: TGTGCCAGCAGCCCGGGACAGGGGGTGAACTACACCTTC

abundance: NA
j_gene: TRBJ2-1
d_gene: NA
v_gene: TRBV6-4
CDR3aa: CASSDSGGSQFF
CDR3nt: TGTGCCAGCAGTGACTCGGGGGGATCTCAGTTCTTC

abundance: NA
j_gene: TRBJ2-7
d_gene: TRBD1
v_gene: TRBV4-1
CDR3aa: CASSQSDRTYEQYF
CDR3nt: TGCGCCAGCAGCCAATCGGACAGGACCTACGAGCAGTACTTC

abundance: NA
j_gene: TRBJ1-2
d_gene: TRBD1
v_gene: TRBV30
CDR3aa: CAWSVQGQGNGYTF
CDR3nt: TGTGCCTGGAGTGTACAGGGACAGGGGAATGGCTACACCTTC

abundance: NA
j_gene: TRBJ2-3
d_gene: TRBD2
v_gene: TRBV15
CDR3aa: CATSRGRGAFGDTQYF
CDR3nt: TGTGCCACCAGCAGAGGGCGGGGGGCCTTTGGAGATACGCAGTATTTT